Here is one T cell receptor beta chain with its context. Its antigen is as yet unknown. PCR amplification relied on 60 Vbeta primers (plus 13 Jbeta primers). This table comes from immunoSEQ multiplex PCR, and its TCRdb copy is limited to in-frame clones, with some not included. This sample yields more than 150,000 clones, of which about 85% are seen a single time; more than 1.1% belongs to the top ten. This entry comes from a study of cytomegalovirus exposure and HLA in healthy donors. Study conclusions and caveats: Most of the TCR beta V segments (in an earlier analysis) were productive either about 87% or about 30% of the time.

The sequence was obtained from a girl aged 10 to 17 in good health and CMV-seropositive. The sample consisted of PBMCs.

The CDR3 sequence: CASSPSQGPPTEAFF. Here the CDR3 DNA reads TGTGCCAGCAGTCCATCACAGGGTCCCCCCACTGAAGCTTTCTTT. The chain combines TRBV6-5 with TRBJ1-1, with D possibly matching TRBD1 (6 bases). Trimming removed 5 bases at V and 4 bases at J, with 17 bases between. Germline V gives CDR1 MNHEY, CDR2 SVGAGI. This CDR3 has 15 residues.